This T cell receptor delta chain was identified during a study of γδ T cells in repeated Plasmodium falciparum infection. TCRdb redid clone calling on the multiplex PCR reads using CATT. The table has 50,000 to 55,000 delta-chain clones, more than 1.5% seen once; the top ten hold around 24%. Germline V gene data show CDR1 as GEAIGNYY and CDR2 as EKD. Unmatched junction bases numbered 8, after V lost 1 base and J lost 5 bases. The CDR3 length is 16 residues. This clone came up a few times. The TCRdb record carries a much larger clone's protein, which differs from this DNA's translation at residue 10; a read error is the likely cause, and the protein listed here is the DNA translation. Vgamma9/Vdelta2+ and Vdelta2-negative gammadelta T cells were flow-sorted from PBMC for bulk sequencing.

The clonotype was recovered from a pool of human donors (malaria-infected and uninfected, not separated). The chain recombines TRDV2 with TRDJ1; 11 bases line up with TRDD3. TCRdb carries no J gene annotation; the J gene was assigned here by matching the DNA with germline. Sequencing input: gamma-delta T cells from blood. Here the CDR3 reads CACDTLLGDMRDKLIF. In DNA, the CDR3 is TGTGCCTGTGACACACTACTGGGGGATATGCGGGATAAACTCATCTTT.